The next 21 T cell receptor delta chains were all read from a single sample in a study of γδ T cells in repeated Plasmodium falciparum infection. TCRdb reanalysed the multiplex PCR reads with CATT. The repertoire includes 50,000 to 60,000 delta-chain clones, roughly 2% of them detected once, and less than 30% sits in the top ten. Vgamma9/Vdelta2+ and Vdelta2-negative gammadelta T cells were flow-sorted from PBMC for bulk sequencing. Sequencing was carried out using gamma-delta T cells from blood. The source is a pool of human donors (malaria-infected and uninfected, not separated).

This clone was found a few times. A far bigger clonotype differs at one base, so this is likely a read error. In the same sample, other DNA sequences code for this CDR3. The rearrangement uses TRDV1 and TRDJ1, with TRDD3 identical over 10 bases. In the absence of a J gene in TCRdb, the DNA was matched to germline to assign it here. With 4 bases clipped from V and 1 base from J, the junction kept 27 bases outside the gene matches. The germline V gene has CDR1 TSWWSYY and CDR2 QGS. The CDR3 is 23 amino acids. The CDR3 coding sequence is TGTGCTCTTGGGGTCGACGTCTTCCTACCGGGGGGATACGCGGGCATCGGCACCGATAAACTCATCTTT. Translated: CALGVDVFLPGGYAGIGTDKLIF.

The chain recombines TRDV2 with TRDJ1, with TRDD3 matching 8 bases. TCRdb carries no J gene annotation; the J gene was assigned here by matching the DNA with germline. The CDR3 has 18 amino acids. From germline, CDR1 is GEAIGNYY and CDR2 EKD. After removal of 0 bases from V and 3 bases from J, the junction contained 14 bases not matched to a gene. The CDR3 DNA is TGTGCCTGTGACACCCTTCGGACTGGGGGGGAAAGCCCCGATAAACTCATCTTT. Translating it yields CACDTLRTGGESPDKLIF.

This clone showed up many times. The protein TCRdb gives is from a much larger clone and does not agree with this DNA's translation at residue 16, likely a read error; the protein shown here comes from the DNA. The chain recombines TRDV2 with TRDJ1; 12 nucleotides agree with TRDD3. Germline V lookup: CDR1 GEAIGNYY, CDR2 EKD. The CDR3 length is 18 residues. CDR3: CACDPVLGDTRETDKPIF. CDR3 DNA sequence: TGTGCCTGTGACCCGGTACTGGGGGATACAAGAGAGACCGATAAACCCATCTTT.

A word on this clone: For this DNA, TCRdb reports the protein of a much larger clone, which diverges at residue 7, most likely from a read error; the protein presented here is translated directly from the DNA. The chain has TRDV3 and TRDJ1, with D maybe TRDD3 (6 bases). V dropped 4 bases and J dropped 8 bases, with 23 bases sitting between them. The germline gives CDR1 TVYSNPD, CDR2 GDNSRS (reference sequence). This CDR3 has 14 amino acids. The CDR3 DNA follows: TGTGCCTCCTATTACTGGGTGATAGGGCCAAAACTCATCTTT. Its protein is CASYYWVIGPKLIF.

V gene assignment gives TRAV38-2/DV8, but the J gene was left uncalled; the table gives TRDD3 as D, unverified against the DNA. The CDR3 has 23 residues. Germline CDR1 is TSESDYY and CDR2 is QEAYKQQN. The CDR3 protein is CAYRSIELFNLLLGEKNGGKIIF. In DNA form, the CDR3 reads TGTGCTTATAGGAGTATAGAACTATTCAACCTATTACTGGGGGAAAAAAATGGAGGTAAAATAATCTTT.

This clone was seen at least ten times. TCRdb shows a much larger clone's protein in place of this DNA's translation, and the two differ at residue 11, likely through a read error; the protein shown is translated from the DNA. V gene TRDV1 combines with J gene TRDJ1, with 7 nucleotides matching TRDD3. Germline lookup yields CDR1 TSWWSYY and CDR2 QGS. This CDR3 region has 12 residues. The CDR3 DNA reads as TGTGCTCTTGTATCAGTGGATACGGAACTCACCTTT. Its translation: CALVSVDTELTF.

This clone was seen only a few times. The protein in TCRdb stems from a much larger clone and differs at residue 4 from this DNA's translation, likely a read error; here the protein is translated from the DNA. The chain is built from TRDV2 and TRDJ1, with 7 positions matching TRDD3. Here the J gene was assigned by germline matching of the DNA, as TCRdb has none. Losses at the gene ends were 5 bases for V and 1 base for J; bases not matched to a gene: 9. The CDR3 contains 15 residues. Germline V gives CDR1 GEAIGNYY, CDR2 EKD. CDR3 protein: CACVMVGESTDKLIF. The CDR3 region has the DNA TGTGCCTGTGTCATGGTGGGGGAGAGCACCGATAAACTCATCTTT.

In this sample, this clone turned up many times. This chain links TRDV1 with TRDJ2; 9 positions agree with TRDD3. The V gene's germline CDR1 is TSWWSYY and CDR2 QGS. The CDR3 runs to 20 residues. Trimming removed 2 bases from V and 0 bases from J; junction bases left unmatched: 13. The CDR3 DNA sequence: TGTGCTCTTGGGGAAATTACCCTGGGGGATTACCCTACTTTGACAGCACAACTCTTCTTT. Translating it yields CALGEITLGDYPTLTAQLFF.

This clone showed up many times. TCRdb's listed protein matches a much larger clone and diverges from this DNA's translation at residue 13, likely through a read error; the protein shown comes from the DNA. This chain uses TRDV1 with TRDJ1, with 10 bases aligning to TRDD3. No J gene was available from TCRdb, and it was assigned here by a germline match of the DNA. The germline V gene has CDR1 TSWWSYY and CDR2 QGS. The V gene end was trimmed by 8 bases and the J gene end by 1 base; junction bases not matched to a gene: 19. This CDR3 is built from 19 residues. As DNA, the CDR3 is TGTGCTCTTTACCCCCTCTGGGGGATATCTGGAACCTGCACCGATAAACTCATCTTT. This encodes CALYPLWGISGTCTDKLIF.

This clone was detected ten times or more. V and J are TRAV29/DV5 and TRDJ1, with 8 bases aligning to TRDD3. Unmatched junction bases numbered 26, after V lost 3 bases and J lost 1 base. Per the germline V gene, CDR1 is NSMFDY and CDR2 is ISSIKDK. The CDR3 is made up of 21 amino acids. CDR3 DNA: TGTGCAGCAACCTTTCGGTTCCGAGTACTGGGGGTCAAAATCTCCACCGATAAACTCATCTTT. Residues: CAATFRFRVLGVKISTDKLIF.

V gene TRDV1 combines with J gene TRDJ1; D perhaps matches TRDD3 (5 bases). The J gene, not given by TCRdb, was assigned here from a germline match of the nucleotide sequence. The CDR3 is 16 residues long. Germline values: CDR1 TSWWSYY, CDR2 QGS. V shed 5 bases and J shed 2 bases, with 18 bases lying between them. The CDR3 DNA reads as TGTGCTCTTGGGTCCCTCGGGGGGGGGGGGACCGATAAACTCATCTTT. It yields the protein CALGSLGGGGTDKLIF.

As concerns this clone: This likely reflects a read error, since a far larger clone is one base away. Other DNA sequences in this specimen translate into the identical CDR3. The chain combines TRDV1 with TRDJ2; D tentatively reads TRDD2 or TRDD3 (6 bases each). TCRdb leaves out the J gene; it was filled in here by matching the DNA to germline. Germline CDR1 reads TSWWSYY; CDR2 reads QGS. Trimming shortened V by 4 bases and J by 5 bases, and 32 bases separated the two germline ends. This CDR3 has 21 amino acids. In DNA, the CDR3 is TGTGCTCTTGGGGGTCGACTCCTACTGTTTGGGGGGCCGAAGGTAACAGCACAACTCTTCTTT. Its protein is CALGGRLLLFGGPKVTAQLFF.

About this clone itself: Only one base separates this from a far larger clonotype, so it likely reflects a read error. The same CDR3 is also encoded by other DNA sequences in this sample. V is TRDV3 and J is TRDJ1; 10 nucleotides match TRDD3. TCRdb leaves out the J gene; it was filled in here by matching the DNA to germline. The trim removed 2 bases at V and 1 base at J, leaving 46 bases unmatched. This CDR3 region has 28 residues. Per germline, CDR1 TVYSNPD and CDR2 GDNSRS (reference sequence). This CDR3 is CAFLRRYYLDPPIRVGYWGIRFTDKLIF. CDR3 DNA: TGTGCCTTTCTGCGGCGATATTACTTGGACCCCCCTATAAGAGTGGGCTACTGGGGGATCAGATTCACCGATAAACTCATCTTT. Full variable domain (rest looked up from reference TRDV3 and TRDJ1): CDKVTQSSPDQTVASGSEVVLLCTYDTVYSNPDLFWYRIRPDYSFQFVFYGDNSRSEGADFTQGRFSVKHILTQKAFHLVISPVRTEDSATYYCAFLRRYYLDPPIRVGYWGIRFTDKLIFGKGTRVTVEP.

This clone was observed a handful of times. One base separates it from a far larger clone, so it is likely a read error. This sample also contains other DNA sequences that code for the same CDR3. This sequence joins TRDV3 and TRDJ1, with TRDD3 identical over 13 bases. No J segment appears in TCRdb, so it was assigned here by matching the sequence to germline. Germline V CDR1 and CDR2: TVYSNPD, GDNSRS (reference sequence). V shed 0 bases, J shed 0 bases, and the junction held 28 bases outside the gene matches. This CDR3 has 24 residues. The CDR3 loop reads CAFSYPSYLGDVLGDTLYTDKLIF. The CDR3 DNA is TGTGCCTTTAGCTACCCTTCCTATTTAGGGGATGTACTGGGGGATACGCTGTACACCGATAAACTCATCTTT.

This clone has more than one count but fewer than ten. TCRdb's listed protein matches a much larger clone and diverges from this DNA's translation at residue 3, likely through a read error; the protein shown comes from the DNA. This sequence joins TRDV1 and TRDJ2, with 12 bases identical to TRDD3. Because TCRdb records no J gene, it was assigned here through a match of the DNA to germline. The CDR3 covers 23 residues. Per germline, CDR1 TSWWSYY and CDR2 QGS. CDR3 in amino acids: CAPGYQVEGFPGGYAGLTAQLFF. CDR3 in DNA: TGTGCTCCTGGGTACCAAGTGGAGGGCTTTCCTGGGGGATACGCGGGTCTTACAGCACAACTCTTCTTT.

The sample holds many counts of this clone. TCRdb shows a much larger clone's protein in place of this DNA's translation, and the two differ at residue 3, likely through a read error; the protein shown is translated from the DNA. The chain joins TRDV2 to TRDJ1, with 11 bases aligning to TRDD3. TCRdb lists no J gene, so it was determined here by aligning the DNA to germline. The CDR3 covers 19 residues. CDR1 GEAIGNYY and CDR2 EKD come from the germline V gene. The CDR3 sequence is CARDTVGGGYVGYTDKLIF. CDR3 sequence (DNA): TGTGCCCGTGACACCGTAGGTGGGGGATACGTGGGGTACACCGATAAACTCATCTTT.

Concerning this clone: It differs at one base from a far larger clone, so likely a read error. This same CDR3 is encoded by further DNA sequences in the sample. This chain links TRDV1 with TRDJ1, with D uncertain. TCRdb carries no J gene annotation; the J gene was assigned here by matching the DNA with germline. V was pared by 5 bases and J by 4 bases, with 38 bases between. The CDR3 extends over 22 amino acids. Germline assignment: CDR1 TSWWSYY and CDR2 QGS. The CDR3 spells CALGFIYYSIGSWAGNGDKLIF. The CDR3 bases are TGTGCTCTTGGGTTCATTTACTACTCCATCGGATCTTGGGCGGGTAATGGCGATAAACTCATCTTT.

In the case of this clone: A single base separates this from a much larger clone, so it may be a read error. The V gene is given as TRDV1, and no J gene call is available; the table's D gene call, TRDD3, was not cross checked with the DNA. CDR3 length: 20 residues. Germline V gene data show CDR1 as TSWWSYY and CDR2 as QGS. The CDR3 DNA sequence: TGTGCTCTTGGGGAAACTCGTTTAGCCTACGTGATACGTATGGGCGATAAGCTCATCTTT. This sequence encodes CALGETRLAYVIRMGDKLIF.

This clone was picked up a small number of times. Given a much more abundant clone one base away, this may be a read error. J is TRDJ1 and V is TRDV1, with 7 bases that match TRDD3. Germline V gene data show CDR1 as TSWWSYY and CDR2 as QGS. With 4 bases clipped from V and 0 bases from J, the junction kept 20 bases outside the gene matches. The CDR3 extends over 20 amino acids. The CDR3 loop reads CALGGLRWKGMGIYTDKLIF. CDR3 DNA: TGTGCTCTTGGGGGACTTAGGTGGAAGGGGATGGGGATATACACCGATAAACTCATCTTT.

Comments on this clone: The protein that TCRdb holds for this DNA derives from a much larger clone and differs from the translated DNA at residue 3, which likely indicates a read error; the protein shown here is translated from the DNA. The J gene is TRDJ1, the V gene TRDV1; 8 bases are shared with TRDD3. No J gene was available from TCRdb, and it was assigned here by a germline match of the DNA. Germline CDR1 is TSWWSYY and CDR2 is QGS. CDR3 length: 24 residues. CDR3 amino acids: CAPGEPCRFLKISTGGFYTDKLIF. DNA of the CDR3: TGTGCTCCTGGGGAACCCTGTCGTTTCCTAAAAATAAGTACTGGGGGTTTTTACACCGATAAACTCATCTTT.

This clone was seen repeatedly, ten times or more. This likely stems from a read error, as it lies one base from a far larger clone. Other nucleotide sequences from this sample produce the same CDR3. V is TRDV2 and J is TRDJ1; 9 bases line up with TRDD3. TCRdb supplies no J gene; here it was assigned by aligning the nucleotide sequence to germline. The CDR3 contains 14 residues. CDR1 and CDR2 from the germline V gene are GEAIGNYY and EKD. Written as DNA, the CDR3 is TGTGCCTGTGACACCCTGGGGGATTCCGACAAACTCATCTTT. Translated: CACDTLGDSDKLIF.